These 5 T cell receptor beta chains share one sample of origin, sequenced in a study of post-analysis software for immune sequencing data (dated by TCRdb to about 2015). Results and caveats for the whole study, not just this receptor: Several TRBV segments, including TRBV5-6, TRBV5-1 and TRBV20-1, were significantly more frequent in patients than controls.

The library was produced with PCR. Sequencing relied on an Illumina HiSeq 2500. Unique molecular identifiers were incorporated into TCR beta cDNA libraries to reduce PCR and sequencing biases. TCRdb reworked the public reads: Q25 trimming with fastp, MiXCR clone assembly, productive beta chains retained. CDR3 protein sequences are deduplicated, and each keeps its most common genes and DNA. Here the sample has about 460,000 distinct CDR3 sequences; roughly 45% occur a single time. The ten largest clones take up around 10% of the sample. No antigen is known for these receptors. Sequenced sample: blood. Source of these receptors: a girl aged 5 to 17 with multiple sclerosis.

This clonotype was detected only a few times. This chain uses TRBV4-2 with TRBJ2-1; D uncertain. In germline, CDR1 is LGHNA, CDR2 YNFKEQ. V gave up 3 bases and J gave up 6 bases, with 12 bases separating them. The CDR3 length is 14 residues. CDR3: CASSQLRPPNEQFF. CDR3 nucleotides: TGTGCCAGCAGCCAGTTGCGGCCCCCCAATGAGCAGTTCTTC.

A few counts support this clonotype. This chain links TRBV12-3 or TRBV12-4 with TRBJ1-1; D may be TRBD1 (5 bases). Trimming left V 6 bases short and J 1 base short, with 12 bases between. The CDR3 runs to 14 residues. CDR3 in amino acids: CASSRREGNTEAFF. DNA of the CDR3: TGTGCCAGCAGCCGCAGGGAAGGGAACACTGAAGCTTTCTTT.

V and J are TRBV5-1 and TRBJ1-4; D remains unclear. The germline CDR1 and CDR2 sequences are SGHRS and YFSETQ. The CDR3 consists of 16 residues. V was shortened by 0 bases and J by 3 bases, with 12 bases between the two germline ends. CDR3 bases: TGCGCCAGCAGCTTGGAAGCGGGGATAGCTAATGAAAAACTGTTTTTT. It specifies CASSLEAGIANEKLFF.

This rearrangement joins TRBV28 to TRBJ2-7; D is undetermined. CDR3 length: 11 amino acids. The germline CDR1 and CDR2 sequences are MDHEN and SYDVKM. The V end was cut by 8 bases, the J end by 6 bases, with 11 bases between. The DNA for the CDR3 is TGTGCCAGCGTCCTCAATGGCGAGCAGTACTTC. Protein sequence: CASVLNGEQYF.

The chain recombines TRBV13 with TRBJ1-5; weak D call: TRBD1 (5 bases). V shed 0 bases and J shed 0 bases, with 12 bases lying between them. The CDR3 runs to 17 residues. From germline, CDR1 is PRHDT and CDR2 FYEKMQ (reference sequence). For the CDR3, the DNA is TGTGCCAGCAGCTTAGGGGGGGGAGGGACTAGCAATCAGCCCCAGCATTTT. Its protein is CASSLGGGGTSNQPQHF.